This T cell receptor beta chain was sequenced in a study of blood T cell repertoires in COVID-19. This CDR3 has 15 residues. CDR1 SGHRS and CDR2 YFSETQ come from the germline V gene. V lost 0 bases and J lost 2, with 12 bases in between. TCRdb's copy holds only in-frame clones and misses some; the assay was immunoSEQ multiplex PCR. The data hold some 120,000 clones, with approximately 85% observed a single time. Material for sequencing was peripheral blood. The chain couples TRBV5-1 to TRBJ2-7, with D perhaps matching TRBD2 (5 bases). The clonotype comes from an elderly woman with COVID-19, enrolled during active disease. CDR3 residues: CASSLERGSTYEQYF. The CDR3 DNA reads TGCGCCAGCAGCTTGGAACGGGGATCGACCTACGAGCAGTACTTC.